Following are 22 T cell receptor beta chains from one sample sequenced in a study of identical twins. MiXCR, applied by TCRdb to the 5' RACE reads, yields one record per CDR3 protein. The sample has 690,000 or so distinct CDR3 sequences, 8.6% seen once. This same sample was also taken into another study, of yellow fever vaccine responses in identical twins.

Sample: PBMCs. Receptor source: a woman in her late teens or twenties in good health.

This clonotype was recorded once. This chain joins TRBV6-4 and TRBJ2-3, with TRBD2 identical over 11 bases. Losses at the gene ends were 0 bases for V and 6 bases for J; bases not matched to a gene: 2. The CDR3 contains 15 residues. Germline V CDR1 and CDR2: MRHNA, SNTAGT. This CDR3 is CASSDSSGRADTQYF. The CDR3, as DNA: TGTGCCAGCAGTGACTCTAGCGGGAGGGCCGATACGCAGTATTTT.

V and J are TRBV24-1 and TRBJ2-3, with unresolved D. From germline, CDR1 is KGHDR and CDR2 SFDVKD. This CDR3 has 14 amino acids. The V gene lost 3 bases and the J gene lost 0 bases, with 6 bases spanning the gap. The CDR3 nucleotides are TGTGCCACCAGTGATAAAATAAGCACAGATACGCAGTATTTT. As protein: CATSDKISTDTQYF.

The sample holds a few counts of this clonotype. The chain is built from TRBV20-1 and TRBJ2-2; maybe TRBD1 (6 bases). In germline, CDR1 is DFQATT, CDR2 SNEGSKA (reference sequence). The length of the CDR3 is 13 residues. Trimming removed 2 bases from V and 4 bases from J, with 8 bases in between. The CDR3 loop reads CSARHRATGELFF. CDR3 in DNA: TGCAGTGCTAGACACAGGGCCACCGGGGAGCTGTTTTTT.

This clonotype showed up just a few times. The chain has TRBV20-1 and TRBJ2-7; a possible D gene is TRBD2 (6 bases). CDR1 is DFQATT and CDR2 is SNEGSKA in the germline V gene (reference sequence). V was trimmed by 3 bases and J by 4 bases, leaving 19 bases between them. The CDR3 has 15 amino acids. The CDR3 sequence is CSARGSRGTHYEQYF. The CDR3 DNA sequence: TGCAGTGCTAGGGGGAGCAGAGGGACTCATTACGAGCAGTACTTC.

The chain uses TRBV20-1 and TRBJ2-7, with D perhaps TRBD2 (6 bases). Looked up from germline, CDR1 is DFQATT and CDR2 is SNEGSKA (reference sequence). The V end lost 6 bases, the J end lost 0 bases, and 15 bases lay between the germline ends. The CDR3 consists of 14 residues. CDR3 amino acids: CSAPVAVSSYEQYF. CDR3 bases: TGCAGTGCACCCGTAGCGGTAAGCTCCTACGAGCAGTACTTC.

This clonotype turned up a few times. The rearrangement links TRBV12-3 or TRBV12-4 to TRBJ1-1, with D maybe TRBD1 (6 bases). The CDR3 is 14 residues long. V lost 4 bases to trimming and J lost 1 base, with 10 bases between them. The CDR3 nucleotides are TGTGCCAGCAGTTGGCAGACAGGGAACACTGAAGCTTTCTTT. Residues: CASSWQTGNTEAFF.

The sample holds a few counts of this clonotype. This chain connects TRBV25-1 to TRBJ2-5, with a possible D match to TRBD2 (6 bases). The length of the CDR3 is 14 residues. Trimming took 4 bases from V and 2 from J, leaving 11 bases between them. Looked up from germline, CDR1 is MGHDK and CDR2 is SYGVNS. CDR3 amino acids: CASSVGGNQETQYF. CDR3 in DNA: TGTGCCAGCAGTGTGGGGGGTAATCAAGAGACCCAGTACTTC.

A few counts support this clonotype. This chain links TRBV5-5 with TRBJ1-1; 10 bases fit TRBD1. The trim removed 2 bases at V and 4 bases at J, leaving 8 bases unmatched. Germline V CDR1 and CDR2: SGHKS, YYEKEE (reference sequence). The CDR3 runs to 16 residues. This CDR3 is CASSLYDRGQGTEAFF. In nucleotides, the CDR3 is TGTGCCAGCAGCTTATATGACAGGGGGCAGGGCACTGAAGCTTTCTTT.

In its sample, this clonotype was seen many times. The chain carries TRBV27 and TRBJ2-7, with D possibly matching TRBD2 (8 bases). The CDR3 runs 16 residues. In germline, CDR1 is MNHEY, CDR2 SMNVEV (reference sequence). The V end was cut by 4 bases, the J end by 7 bases, with 23 bases between. The CDR3 DNA reads TGTGCCAGCAGTTCTAGGGGCGGGAGGACGACAGGGGAGCAGTACTTC. This translates into CASSSRGGRTTGEQYF.

The chain employs TRBV28 and TRBJ2-7; TRBD1 aligns across 10 bases. V was pared by 7 bases and J by 0 bases, with 6 bases of the junction left unmatched. This CDR3 is 15 amino acids long. Germline assignment: CDR1 MDHEN and CDR2 SYDVKM. This CDR3 is CASTRQGASSYEQYF. The DNA for the CDR3 is TGTGCCAGCACCCGACAGGGGGCGAGCTCCTACGAGCAGTACTTC.

This clonotype was detected a few times. The rearrangement uses TRBV6-5 and TRBJ2-3, with 9 bases lining up with TRBD1. This CDR3 region has 19 residues. In germline, CDR1 is MNHEY, CDR2 SVGAGI. The trim removed 1 base at V and 1 base at J, leaving 12 bases unmatched. CDR3 in amino acids: CASSYFNRGRTLGTDTQYF. The CDR3 DNA reads TGTGCCAGCAGTTACTTTAACAGGGGGCGTACATTGGGCACAGATACGCAGTATTTT.

The genes are TRBV9 and TRBJ1-2; D not certain. This CDR3 region has 13 residues. V lost 0 bases to trimming and J lost 2 bases, with 5 bases between them. The germline V gene has CDR1 SGDLS and CDR2 YYNGEE. CDR3: CASSVAVNYGYTF. The CDR3 coding sequence is TGTGCCAGCAGCGTAGCAGTAAACTATGGCTACACCTTC.

In this sample, this clonotype turned up many times. The gene calls are TRBV20-1 and TRBJ2-7, with D tentatively TRBD1 or TRBD2 (6 bases each). Germline CDR1 and CDR2: DFQATT and SNEGSKA (reference sequence). The V end lost 0 bases, the J end lost 2 bases, and 11 bases lay between the germline ends. The CDR3 length is 14 residues. CDR3 region: CSARDVGGAYEQYF. CDR3 coding DNA: TGCAGTGCTAGAGATGTCGGGGGCGCCTACGAGCAGTACTTC.

The CDR3 protein is CASSSQPPGTRPGEQYF. The CDR3 DNA reads TGTGCCAGCAGTTCCCAACCCCCCGGGACCCGCCCTGGCGAGCAGTACTTC. The J gene is TRBJ2-7, the V gene TRBV28; D may be TRBD1 or TRBD2 (5 bases each). V was pared by 4 bases and J by 6 bases, with 25 bases between. The CDR3 has 17 amino acids. CDR1 MDHEN and CDR2 SYDVKM come from the germline V gene.

The rearrangement uses TRBV7-9 and TRBJ1-5; D not resolved. This CDR3 spans 14 amino acids. The V end was cut by 1 base, the J end by 4 bases, with 8 bases between. Germline V lookup: CDR1 SEHNR, CDR2 FQNEAQ (reference sequence). The CDR3 here is CASSLVGTNQPQHF. The DNA of the CDR3 is TGTGCCAGCAGCTTAGTAGGTACGAATCAGCCCCAGCATTTT.

DNA of the CDR3: TGTGCCAGCAGCCCCGGACAGATGGGTTCACCCCTCCACTTT. Encoded protein: CASSPGQMGSPLHF. The V gene is TRBV7-9, the J gene TRBJ1-6; D perhaps matches TRBD1 (6 bases). Trimming pared 5 bases from V and 9 bases from J, leaving 14 bases between. This CDR3 has 14 residues. CDR1 is SEHNR and CDR2 is FQNEAQ in the germline V gene (reference sequence).

This chain joins TRBV7-2 and TRBJ2-2; D ambiguous. Looked up from germline, CDR1 is SGHTA and CDR2 is FQGNSA. This CDR3 region has 13 residues. Trimming removed 0 bases at V and 6 bases at J, with 5 bases between. The CDR3 loop is CASSLAIPGELFF. CDR3 coding DNA: TGTGCCAGCAGCTTAGCGATCCCCGGGGAGCTGTTTTTT. The variable domain in full, completed from reference TRBV7-2 and TRBJ2-2, reads GAGVSQSPSNKVTEKGKDVELRCDPISGHTALYWYRQSLGQGLEFLIYFQGNSAPDKSGLPSDRFSAERTGGSVSTLTIQRTQQEDSAVYLCASSLAIPGELFFGEGSRLTVL.

This clonotype was found a few times. The chain recombines TRBV10-3 with TRBJ2-7, with 7 positions matching TRBD1. CDR1 is ENHRY, CDR2 SYGVKD, per germline. The CDR3 is made up of 13 amino acids. With 8 bases clipped from V and 3 bases from J, the junction kept 7 bases outside the gene matches. DNA for the CDR3: TGTGCCATCGCGACTCGGGACAGCTACGAGCAGTACTTC. It specifies CAIATRDSYEQYF.

The chain combines TRBV6-1 with TRBJ1-5, with D possibly TRBD1 on 5 matching bases. Germline V gene sequence: CDR1 MNHNS, CDR2 SASEGT. This CDR3 spans 12 amino acids. Trimming shortened V by 0 bases and J by 10 bases, and 7 bases separated the two germline ends. Written as DNA, the CDR3 is TGTGCCAGCAGTGAAGCGGGGGATCCCCAGCATTTT. It translates to CASSEAGDPQHF.

This clonotype came up many times. The genes are TRBV29-1 and TRBJ2-1; TRBD2 matches at 11 bases. Germline V gene data show CDR1 as SQVTM and CDR2 as ANQGSEA. The ends lost 4 bases at V and 8 bases at J; junction bases unmatched: 4. CDR3 length: 13 amino acids. The CDR3: CSVAQGLADEQFF. CDR3 nucleotides: TGCAGCGTTGCTCAGGGACTAGCGGATGAGCAGTTCTTC.

In this sample, this clonotype turned up many times. The chain has TRBV12-3 or TRBV12-4 and TRBJ2-1, with D unclear. V lost 3 bases to trimming and J lost 7 bases, with 10 bases between them. The CDR3 contains 13 residues. The CDR3 nucleotides are TGTGCCAGCAGTTTCGACGGGCCTAATGAGCAGTTCTTC. The encoded protein is CASSFDGPNEQFF.

The chain joins TRBV29-1 to TRBJ1-2; D is unclear. CDR1 SQVTM and CDR2 ANQGSEA come from the germline V gene. Trimming took off 0 bases at V and 8 bases at J, with 7 bases between the two ends. The CDR3 covers 11 residues. This CDR3 reads CSVEDPGGYTF. CDR3 in DNA: TGCAGCGTTGAAGATCCCGGGGGCTACACCTTC.